Sequencing of this T cell receptor (beta chain) was carried out in a study of graft-versus-host responses after intestinal transplantation. Trimming removed 8 bases from V and 8 bases from J, with 16 bases in between. Germline V gene sequence: CDR1 MDHEN, CDR2 SYDVKM. The CDR3 has 13 amino acids. Study-level results: Circulating GvH clones peaking coincided with falling HvG clones soon after transplant. Subjects displaying graft-donor T cell macrochimerism possessed elevated graft-versus-host to host-versus-graft clonal ratios inside allografts.

Notes on this clone: Its antigen is as yet unknown.

Measured with immunoSEQ multiplex PCR; TCRdb has only the in-frame clones, and not every one. The repertoire includes around 45,000 clones, 85% to 95% of them detected once, and approximately 2.7% sits in the top ten. The sample consisted of unstimulated CD4+ T cells sorted from spleen or lymph node cells, taken before transplant. The chain uses TRBV28 and TRBJ1-5; maybe TRBD1 (5 bases). The TCR originated in a human donor who was the organ donor for an intestinal transplant. The CDR3 bases are TGTGCCAGCGAGGGACCCAGATCAAAGCCCCAGCATTTT. Its protein product is CASEGPRSKPQHF.